This T cell receptor beta chain was obtained from a study of T-cell memory formation after mild COVID-19. Study-level information: TCR clusters mostly belonged to single donors. Whole-study findings and limits: Whereas later expanders leaned CD4+, clones contracting day 15 to 85 showed a balanced CD4/CD8 makeup. Certain responding clones were present in pre-infection memory, suggesting participation of cross-reactive memory.

Using constant-segment primers, 5'RACE produced TCR alpha and TCR beta cDNA libraries carrying sample barcodes and UMIs. In TCRdb, the 5' RACE reads were re-called with MiXCR into one record per CDR3 protein. This sample has roughly 150,000 distinct CDR3 sequences, with over 10% found just once. This clonotype was seen more than once but under ten times. Its cognate antigen is unknown. There are 12 residues in the CDR3. V was clipped by 3 bases and J by 6 bases, with 7 bases between them. Sample: PBMCs or a T cell subset sorted from them (not recorded which). This chain links TRBV12-3 or TRBV12-4 with TRBJ2-3, with D hard to call. This clonotype was obtained from a man between 18 and 29 years old who had mild COVID-19 (a few samples of this study predate the infection). Cell type and time point are not known. CDR3 sequence reads: CASSFLGDTQYF. DNA for the CDR3: TGTGCCAGCAGTTTCCTAGGGGATACGCAGTATTTT.